The next 17 T cell receptor beta chains were all read from a single sample in a study of blood T cell repertoires in COVID-19. The repertoire was sequenced with immunoSEQ multiplex PCR; TCRdb's copy has only in-frame clones and lacks some. The repertoire has some 260,000 clones, under 95% of them found once; the top ten carry around 1.8%. What was sequenced was PBMCs or T cells enriched from blood (not recorded which). The receptor set was obtained from a woman between 18 and 29 years old who had recovered from COVID-19.

This sequence joins TRBV28 and TRBJ1-5, with D maybe TRBD1 (5 bases). V was trimmed by 2 bases and J by 4 bases, leaving 9 bases between them. CDR1 and CDR2 from the germline V gene are MDHEN and SYDVKM. This CDR3 has 14 amino acids. This CDR3 is CASSLATENQPQHF. CDR3 coding DNA: TGTGCCAGCAGTTTAGCGACAGAAAATCAGCCCCAGCATTTT.

The chain has TRBV14 and TRBJ2-7; perhaps TRBD2 as D (6 bases). Trimming pared 1 base from V and 3 bases from J, leaving 22 bases between. The CDR3 has 18 amino acids. CDR1 SGHDN and CDR2 FVKESK come from the germline V gene. CDR3 region: CASSQGWRFGGTGYEQYF. The CDR3 nucleotides read TGTGCCAGCAGCCAAGGGTGGAGGTTCGGGGGAACAGGCTACGAGCAGTACTTC. Filled out from reference TRBV14 and TRBJ2-7, the complete variable domain reads EAGVTQFPSHSVIEKGQTVTLRCDPISGHDNLYWYRRVMGKEIKFLLHFVKESKQDESGMPNNRFLAERTGGTYSTLKVQPAELEDSGVYFCASSQGWRFGGTGYEQYFGPGTRLTVT.

The V gene is TRBV27, the J gene TRBJ1-1; D is unresolved. There are 13 residues in the CDR3. Trimming removed 0 bases from V and 1 base from J, with 3 bases in between. From germline, CDR1 is MNHEY and CDR2 SMNVEV (reference sequence). In DNA form, the CDR3 reads TGTGCCAGCAGTTTATCGAGGAACACTGAAGCTTTCTTT. As protein: CASSLSRNTEAFF.

The J gene is TRBJ2-2, the V gene TRBV5-1; the D gene is possibly TRBD2 (6 bases). The germline gives CDR1 SGHRS, CDR2 YFSETQ. Trimming took off 0 bases at V and 0 bases at J, with 6 bases between the two ends. The CDR3 runs to 15 residues. CDR3 amino acids: CASSLAGANTGELFF. The CDR3, as DNA: TGCGCCAGCAGCTTGGCGGGAGCGAACACCGGGGAGCTGTTTTTT.

The V and J genes are TRBV28 and TRBJ1-6, with a weak D call TRBD1 (5 bases). Looked up from germline, CDR1 is MDHEN and CDR2 is SYDVKM. Between the trimmed V and J ends, which lost 5 bases and 13 bases, there was a span of 9 bases. CDR3 size: 11 residues. Here the CDR3 reads CASSPGVPLHF. The DNA for the CDR3 is TGTGCCAGCAGTCCGGGGGTTCCCCTCCACTTT.

The genes are TRBV7-3 and TRBJ2-2; 9 bases line up with TRBD1. CDR3 length: 16 residues. Germline assignment: CDR1 SGHTA and CDR2 FQGTGA. With 0 bases clipped from V and 5 bases from J, the junction kept 4 bases outside the gene matches. This CDR3 reads CASSLTGQGGTGELFF. CDR3 in DNA: TGTGCCAGCAGCTTAACGGGACAGGGTGGGACCGGGGAGCTGTTTTTT.

J is TRBJ1-5 and V is TRBV18; TRBD1 matches 7 bases. Germline CDR1 and CDR2: KGHSH and LQKENI. The V gene end was trimmed by 4 bases and the J gene end by 6 bases; junction bases not matched to a gene: 6. The CDR3 is 14 residues long. The CDR3 here is CASSQGTVGQPQHF. In DNA, the CDR3 is TGTGCCAGCTCACAAGGGACAGTAGGTCAGCCCCAGCATTTT.

The V and J genes are TRBV7-9 and TRBJ1-4; D is unclear. Looked up from germline, CDR1 is SEHNR and CDR2 is FQNEAQ (reference sequence). Trimming took off 0 bases at V and 8 bases at J, with 7 bases between the two ends. CDR3 length: 13 amino acids. The CDR3 reads CASSLASLEKLFF. Written as DNA, the CDR3 is TGTGCCAGCAGCTTAGCCTCCCTCGAAAAACTGTTTTTT.

The V call is TRBV21-1, the J call TRBJ2-7; TRBD1 is the table's D call, not checked against the DNA. TRBV21-1 is a pseudogene segment. The CDR3 has 15 amino acids. The CDR3 DNA follows: TGTGCCAGCAGCAAAGTTTCGACAGGGCGGGGCGAGCAGTACTTC. Encoded protein: CASSKVSTGRGEQYF.

This clone came up once. The DNA for the CDR3 is TGCGCCAGCAGCTTGGACAGGACAAGAGAAGCTTTCTTT. As protein: CASSLDRTREAFF. The chain has TRBV5-1 and TRBJ1-1; a weak D match, TRBD1 (5 bases). Trimming removed 0 bases from V and 8 bases from J, with 11 bases in between. CDR3 length equals 13 residues. CDR1 and CDR2 (germline): SGHRS, YFSETQ.

V is TRBV21-1 and J is TRBJ1-1; the table's D gene call, TRBD1, was not cross checked with the DNA. TRBV21-1 is assigned pseudogene status. The CDR3 loop spans 17 amino acids. CDR3 in amino acids: CASSNYRDTWADTEAFF. The CDR3 bases are TGTGCCAGCAGCAATTACCGGGACACCTGGGCGGACACTGAAGCTTTCTTT.

J is TRBJ2-2 and V is TRBV4-1; D might be TRBD2 (6 bases). The CDR3 length is 14 residues. Germline CDR1 MGHRA, CDR2 YSYEKL. With 1 base removed from V and 5 bases from J, the gap between germline ends came to 8 bases. CDR3 DNA sequence: TGCGCCAGCAGCCAAGTGGGGGGAACCGGGGAGCTGTTTTTT. This translates into CASSQVGGTGELFF.

The chain has TRBV7-2 and TRBJ1-2; a possible D gene is TRBD1 (5 bases). CDR3 length equals 13 residues. Deletions cut 1 base from V and 6 bases from J, with 9 bases between. Germline V gene lookup returns CDR1 SGHTA and CDR2 FQGNSA. CDR3 in DNA: TGTGCCAGCAGCTTAGGAACCAGGGATGGCTACACCTTC. This sequence encodes CASSLGTRDGYTF.

The rearrangement joins TRBV7-2 to TRBJ1-1; D is unresolved. The CDR3 sequence is 14 residues long. With 0 bases removed from V and 1 base from J, the gap between germline ends came to 6 bases. Germline CDR1 SGHTA, CDR2 FQGNSA. The CDR3 protein is CASSLAQENTEAFF. The DNA for the CDR3 is TGTGCCAGCAGCTTAGCCCAGGAGAACACTGAAGCTTTCTTT.

The V and J genes are TRBV7-2 and TRBJ1-5; 9 nucleotides agree with TRBD1. CDR1 and CDR2 from the germline V gene are SGHTA and FQGNSA. The ends lost 5 bases at V and 1 base at J; junction bases unmatched: 6. The CDR3 consists of 16 residues. CDR3 nucleotides: TGTGCCAGCAGCCCTTGGACAGGGGTAAGCAATCAGCCCCAGCATTTT. Its translation is CASSPWTGVSNQPQHF.

The chain uses TRBV5-4 and TRBJ2-7, with TRBD2 matching over 13 bases. The V segment lost 4 bases and the J segment 3 bases; nucleotides outside the gene matches: 10. The CDR3 extends over 17 amino acids. Germline lookup yields CDR1 SGHNT and CDR2 YYREEE (reference sequence). CDR3 protein: CASSPRLGLAGVYEQYF. The DNA of the CDR3 is TGTGCCAGCAGCCCACGGCTTGGACTAGCGGGAGTCTACGAGCAGTACTTC.

The genes are TRBV2 and TRBJ2-7; 9 bases line up with TRBD2. V dropped 2 bases and J dropped 6; count of bases not matched to a gene: 5. Germline CDR1 reads SNHLY; CDR2 reads FYNNEI. The CDR3 length is 14 residues. The CDR3 spells CASSELAGLTEQYF. CDR3 sequence (DNA): TGTGCCAGCAGTGAACTAGCGGGGTTAACCGAGCAGTACTTC.